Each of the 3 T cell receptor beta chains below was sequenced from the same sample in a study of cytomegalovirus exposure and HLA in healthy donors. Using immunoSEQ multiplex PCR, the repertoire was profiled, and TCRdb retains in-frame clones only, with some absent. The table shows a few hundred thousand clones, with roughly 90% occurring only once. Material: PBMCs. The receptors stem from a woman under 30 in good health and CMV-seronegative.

The CDR3 spells CASSYLTRSNEQFF. For the CDR3, the DNA is TGTGCCAGCAGTTACTTGACCCGGAGCAATGAGCAGTTCTTC. The rearrangement joins TRBV6-5 to TRBJ2-1; D is uncertain. This CDR3 has 14 amino acids. The V and J ends lost 1 base and 6 bases respectively, with 10 bases between them. Germline V gives CDR1 MNHEY, CDR2 SVGAGI.

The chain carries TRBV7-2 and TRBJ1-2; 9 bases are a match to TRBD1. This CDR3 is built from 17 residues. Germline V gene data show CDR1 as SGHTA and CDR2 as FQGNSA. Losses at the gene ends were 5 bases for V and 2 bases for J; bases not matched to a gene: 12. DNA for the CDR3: TGTGCCAGCAGCCCTGGGACAGGGTCCGCCTGGAACTATGGCTACACCTTC. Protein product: CASSPGTGSAWNYGYTF.

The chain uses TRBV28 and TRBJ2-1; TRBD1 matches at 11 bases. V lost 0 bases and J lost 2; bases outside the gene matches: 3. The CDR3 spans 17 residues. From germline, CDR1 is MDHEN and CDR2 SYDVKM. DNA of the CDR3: TGTGCCAGCAGTTTATGGGGGGGACAGGGGGCCTACAATGAGCAGTTCTTC. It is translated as CASSLWGGQGAYNEQFF. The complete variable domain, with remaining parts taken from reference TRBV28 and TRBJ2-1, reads DVKVTQSSRYLVKRTGEKVFLECVQDMDHENMFWYRQDPGLGLRLIYFSYDVKMKEKGDIPEGYSVSREKKERFSLILESASTNQTSMYLCASSLWGGQGAYNEQFFGPGTRLTVL.